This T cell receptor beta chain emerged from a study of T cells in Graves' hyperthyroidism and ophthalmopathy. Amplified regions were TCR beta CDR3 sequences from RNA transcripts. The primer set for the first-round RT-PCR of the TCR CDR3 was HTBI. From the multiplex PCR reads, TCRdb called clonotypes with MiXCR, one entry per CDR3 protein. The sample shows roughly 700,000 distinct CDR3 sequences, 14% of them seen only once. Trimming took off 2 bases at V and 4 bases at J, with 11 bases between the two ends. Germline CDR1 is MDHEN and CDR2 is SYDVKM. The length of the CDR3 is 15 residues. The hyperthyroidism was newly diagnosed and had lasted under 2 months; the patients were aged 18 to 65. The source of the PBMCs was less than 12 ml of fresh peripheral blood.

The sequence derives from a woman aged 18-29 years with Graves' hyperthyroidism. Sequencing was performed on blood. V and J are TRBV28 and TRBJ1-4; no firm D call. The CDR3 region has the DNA TGTGCCAGCAGTTTAAAGGGTCCCATTAATGAAAAACTGTTTTTT. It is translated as CASSLKGPINEKLFF.